The clone carrying this T cell receptor (beta chain) came up a few times. Its antigen is not identified. The CDR3 is 15 residues long. The V and J ends lost 5 bases and 3 bases, in that order; junction bases with no gene match: 7. Germline CDR1 reads ENHRY; CDR2 reads SYGVKD. TCRdb re-analysed the reads in MiXCR, keeping a single row per CDR3 protein. The sample holds about 68,000 distinct CDR3 sequences, about 22% seen once. This specimen comes from a study of T cell repertoires in cytomegalovirus infection. Overall study context: Based on public TCR beta signatures, there were indications of CMV infection and of a matching HLA type. Overall study results and limits: There were carriers of CMV plus the relevant HLA, and cumulative public TCR beta family frequency identified them. HLA-C-restricted CMV-specific TCR beta clonotypes prevailed in the ex vivo response.

This receptor was taken from a human donor in good health (CMV status not recorded). Some clones in this sample may be carry-over from other donors' samples. Material: PBMCs, sequenced either directly or after in vitro stimulation (not recorded which). The V gene is TRBV10-3, the J gene TRBJ2-1, with 7 nucleotides matching TRBD1. The CDR3 DNA is TGTGCCATCAGTTGGACAGGCTTAGACTACAATGAGCAGTTCTTC. Protein product: CAISWTGLDYNEQFF.